The present T cell receptor beta chain was sequenced within a study of T cell repertoires in cytomegalovirus infection. About the research overall: Indications came from public TCR beta signatures; they pointed to CMV infection and to a matching HLA type.

MiXCR, applied by TCRdb to the reads, yields one record per CDR3 protein. The profile shows some 920,000 distinct CDR3 sequences, roughly a third of them singletons. In regard to this clonotype: Its antigen is not known.

Study-wide results and limits: Cumulative public TCR beta family frequency identified CMV carriers with the relevant HLA.

Looked up from germline, CDR1 is MNHEY and CDR2 is SVGAGI. V lost 7 bases and J 2 bases, leaving 11 bases between the germline ends. The length of the CDR3 is 14 residues. V usage is TRBV6-5 and J usage is TRBJ2-2; the D gene is possibly TRBD1 (5 bases). The source is a human donor in good health (CMV status not recorded). Some clones in this sample may be carry-over from other donors' samples. The material sequenced was cultured CD8+ T cells from PBMCs, taken from culture after CMV antigen stimulation. CDR3 in amino acids: CASKGQRNTGELFF. In DNA, the CDR3 is TGTGCCAGCAAGGGGCAGCGTAACACCGGGGAGCTGTTTTTT.